This passage covers 29 T cell receptor beta chains from one sample sequenced in a study of cytomegalovirus exposure and HLA in healthy donors. Some clones are missing from TCRdb's copy, which holds only in-frame ones; the method was immunoSEQ multiplex PCR. Of 250,000 to 400,000 clones in the sample, 88% are singletons; the top ten hold approximately 0.9%. Material: PBMCs. These receptors came from a young man in good health and CMV-seronegative.

This sequence joins TRBV5-4 and TRBJ2-7; D is uncertain. The CDR3 extends over 11 amino acids. V was clipped by 4 bases and J by 5 bases, with 7 bases between them. CDR1 and CDR2 from the germline V gene are SGHNT and YYREEE (reference sequence). The CDR3 sequence is CASSLRDEQYF. The CDR3, as DNA: TGTGCCAGCAGCCTACGGGACGAGCAGTACTTC.

The chain recombines TRBV6-1 with TRBJ2-7; D is undetermined. The CDR3 length is 12 residues. Germline V gene sequence: CDR1 MNHNS, CDR2 SASEGT. V was trimmed by 3 bases and J by 4 bases, leaving 7 bases between them. CDR3 coding DNA: TGTGCCAGCAGTGACCTTCTTTACGAGCAGTACTTC. Translated: CASSDLLYEQYF.

The rearrangement links TRBV10-3 to TRBJ2-1; TRBD2 agrees at 9 bases. J lost 2 bases, V lost 11 bases, and 7 bases had no gene match. The germline V gene encodes CDR1 ENHRY and CDR2 SYGVKD. This CDR3 spans 14 amino acids. CDR3 protein: CALGGGGAYNEQFF. In DNA, the CDR3 is TGTGCCTTAGGTGGCGGGGGGGCCTACAATGAGCAGTTCTTC.

The J gene is TRBJ1-1, the V gene TRBV7-2; 7 bases match TRBD1. The CDR3 loop spans 15 amino acids. The germline V gene has CDR1 SGHTA and CDR2 FQGNSA. V lost 2 bases to trimming and J lost 5 bases; unmatched junction nucleotides: 8. CDR3 loop: CASSLPRGFGTEAFF. The CDR3 DNA reads as TGTGCCAGCAGCTTACCCAGGGGGTTCGGGACTGAAGCTTTCTTT. Full variable domain (missing parts from reference TRBV7-2 and TRBJ1-1): GAGVSQSPSNKVTEKGKDVELRCDPISGHTALYWYRQSLGQGLEFLIYFQGNSAPDKSGLPSDRFSAERTGGSVSTLTIQRTQQEDSAVYLCASSLPRGFGTEAFFGQGTRLTVV.

The chain joins TRBV7-8 to TRBJ2-7; 12 bases agree with TRBD2. The CDR3 is 15 amino acids. Trimming at V came to 1 base and at J to 5 bases, leaving 3 bases not matched to a gene. Germline V gene data show CDR1 as SGHVS and CDR2 as FQNEAQ. This CDR3 reads CASSLELAGGNEQYF. In DNA form, the CDR3 reads TGTGCCAGCAGCTTAGAACTAGCGGGGGGTAACGAGCAGTACTTC.

V is TRBV12-5 and J is TRBJ1-3; D gene ambiguous. V was pared by 6 bases and J by 2 bases, with 14 bases between. The CDR3 is 15 amino acids. Germline V gives CDR1 LGHNT, CDR2 FRNRAP. CDR3 protein: CASGTIVGAGNTIYF. The CDR3 DNA sequence: TGTGCTAGTGGGACTATAGTCGGGGCTGGAAACACCATATATTTT.

The chain recombines TRBV9 with TRBJ2-7; D is perhaps TRBD1 (6 bases). CDR3 length: 15 amino acids. V lost 0 bases, J lost 2 bases, and 12 bases lay in between. Germline V lookup: CDR1 SGDLS, CDR2 YYNGEE. The chain's CDR3 is CASSVDSTGPYEQYF. The CDR3 nucleotides are TGTGCCAGCAGCGTAGATTCCACAGGGCCCTACGAGCAGTACTTC.

Turning to this clone: Other DNA variants within this sample encode the same CDR3. CDR3 nucleotide sequence: TGCAGCGGGAGGACAGGTTATGGCTACACCTTC. It encodes CSGRTGYGYTF. This chain uses TRBV29-1 with TRBJ1-2, with TRBD1 matching over 7 bases. Germline assignment: CDR1 SQVTM and CDR2 ANQGSEA. The CDR3 contains 11 residues. Germline trimming cut 7 bases from V and 5 bases from J; bases unmatched to any gene: 4.

The chain carries TRBV6-1 and TRBJ2-1; D not certain. The CDR3 loop spans 13 amino acids. Trimming shortened V by 8 bases and J by 7 bases, and 15 bases separated the two germline ends. CDR1 MNHNS and CDR2 SASEGT come from the germline V gene. CDR3 protein: CASLRGPTNEQFF. The CDR3 region has the DNA TGTGCCAGCCTACGAGGCCCCACAAATGAGCAGTTCTTC.

V is TRBV5-4 and J is TRBJ1-5; TRBD1 agrees at 11 bases. Trimming took 4 bases from V and 6 from J; bases not matched to a gene: 9. Germline V lookup: CDR1 SGHNT, CDR2 YYREEE (reference sequence). The CDR3 runs to 16 residues. CDR3 in amino acids: CASSRYGQGAGQPQHF. DNA of the CDR3: TGTGCCAGCAGCAGATACGGACAGGGGGCAGGTCAGCCCCAGCATTTT.

This clone was seen once. The V gene is TRBV29-1, the J gene TRBJ2-1, with a tentative D call TRBD1 (6 bases). V shed 4 bases and J shed 2 bases, with 18 bases lying between them. The CDR3 totals 16 residues. Per germline, CDR1 SQVTM and CDR2 ANQGSEA. CDR3 nucleotide sequence: TGCAGCGTTGTTGCCTCAAACAGGGTACCCTACAATGAGCAGTTCTTC. Protein: CSVVASNRVPYNEQFF.

This chain links TRBV6-4 with TRBJ2-2; 7 bases align to TRBD1. CDR3 length: 14 amino acids. Germline CDR1 and CDR2: MRHNA and SNTAGT. The J segment lost 6 bases and the V segment lost 2 bases, leaving 3 bases of the junction unmatched. The CDR3 loop reads CASSDRGPPGELFF. CDR3 sequence (DNA): TGTGCCAGCAGTGACAGGGGGCCTCCCGGGGAGCTGTTTTTT.

V and J are TRBV30 and TRBJ2-1; 8 bases align to TRBD1. J gave up 0 bases and V 4 bases, and 5 bases lay outside the gene matches. There are 15 residues in the CDR3. Germline V gene lookup returns CDR1 GTSNPN and CDR2 SVGIG (reference sequence). This chain's CDR3 is CAWKRDRSSYNEQFF. The CDR3 region has the DNA TGTGCCTGGAAACGGGACAGGAGCTCCTACAATGAGCAGTTCTTC.

The rearrangement uses TRBV19 and TRBJ2-2, with TRBD1 as a possible D gene (5 bases). Germline values: CDR1 LNHDA, CDR2 SQIVND (reference sequence). The CDR3 length is 14 residues. The germline V and J ends were trimmed by 2 bases and 5 bases, with 9 bases remaining between them. CDR3 amino acids: CASSISRGTGELFF. The CDR3 coding sequence is TGTGCCAGTAGTATAAGTAGGGGAACCGGGGAGCTGTTTTTT.

This sequence joins TRBV10-2 and TRBJ1-5, with a weak D call TRBD1 (5 bases). CDR1 is WSHSY, CDR2 SAAADI, per germline. There are 15 residues in the CDR3. Trimming took off 2 bases at V and 4 bases at J, with 12 bases between the two ends. The CDR3 loop is CASSELMGRNQPQHF. The CDR3 nucleotides read TGCGCCAGCAGTGAGCTGATGGGGCGGAATCAGCCCCAGCATTTT.

The chain recombines TRBV7-6 with TRBJ2-7; 9 nucleotides match TRBD1. The germline gives CDR1 SGHVS, CDR2 FNYEAQ. The V segment lost 5 bases and the J segment 0 bases; nucleotides outside the gene matches: 5. This CDR3 spans 15 amino acids. In nucleotides, the CDR3 is TGTGCCAGCAGCACGGGACAGGGCGGCTCCTACGAGCAGTACTTC. This translates into CASSTGQGGSYEQYF.

The J gene is TRBJ2-7, the V gene TRBV7-2; weak D call: TRBD1 (6 bases). V lost 4 bases and J lost 0, with 10 bases in between. The CDR3 loop spans 14 amino acids. CDR1 SGHTA and CDR2 FQGNSA come from the germline V gene. CDR3 in amino acids: CASSWGHSSYEQYF. The CDR3 bases are TGTGCCAGCAGCTGGGGACATAGCTCCTACGAGCAGTACTTC.

To note about this clone: The same CDR3 also results from other DNA sequences found in this sample. The CDR3 nucleotides are TGTGCCAGCAGCTTAGCGGGGGGCCCCACCGGGGAGCTGTTTTTT. Translating it yields CASSLAGGPTGELFF. This chain links TRBV11-2 with TRBJ2-2; D is perhaps TRBD2 (7 bases). CDR3 length: 15 amino acids. Per germline, CDR1 SGHAT and CDR2 FQNNGV. The V end lost 1 base, the J end lost 4 bases, and 10 bases lay between the germline ends. The whole variable domain, remainder taken from reference TRBV11-2 and TRBJ2-2, is EAGVAQSPRYKIIEKRQSVAFWCNPISGHATLYWYQQILGQGPKLLIQFQNNGVVDDSQLPKDRFSAERLKGVDSTLKIQPAKLEDSAVYLCASSLAGGPTGELFFGEGSRLTVL.

The chain couples TRBV25-1 to TRBJ2-5; 12 bases line up with TRBD1. Losses at the gene ends were 6 bases for V and 5 bases for J; bases not matched to a gene: 4. There are 14 residues in the CDR3. Germline V gives CDR1 MGHDK, CDR2 SYGVNS. CDR3 residues: CASRGDRGHETQYF. DNA of the CDR3: TGTGCCAGCAGGGGGGACAGGGGGCACGAGACCCAGTACTTC.

As to this clone: This specimen includes other DNA sequences encoding the same CDR3. V is TRBV5-4 and J is TRBJ2-6; TRBD1 is a possible D gene (6 bases). Trimming removed 2 bases from V and 0 bases from J, with 6 bases in between. This CDR3 region has 15 residues. Germline V CDR1 and CDR2: SGHNT, YYREEE (reference sequence). CDR3 bases: TGTGCCAGCAGCTTCAGGGGCTCTGGGGCCAACGTCCTGACTTTC. Its translation: CASSFRGSGANVLTF.

V usage is TRBV29-1 and J usage is TRBJ2-3, with 7 bases aligning to TRBD2. CDR3 length: 14 residues. Germline-derived CDR1 and CDR2 are SQVTM and ANQGSEA. J was trimmed by 0 bases and V by 8 bases; bases with no gene match: 8. The CDR3, as DNA: TGCAGCTTCTCCAGCGGGGTTAGCACAGATACGCAGTATTTT. Translation gives CSFSSGVSTDTQYF.

V is TRBV6-7 and J is TRBJ1-1; D perhaps matches TRBD1 (6 bases). TRBV6-7 falls under the ORF class, with uncertain function. V was shortened by 4 bases and J by 1 base, with 10 bases between the two germline ends. The CDR3 has 14 residues. The CDR3 reads CASSFLRGNTEAFF. CDR3 nucleotides: TGTGCCAGCAGTTTTCTCAGGGGGAACACTGAAGCTTTCTTT.

The chain couples TRBV5-6 to TRBJ1-5, with D unclear. With 2 bases removed from V and 3 bases from J, the gap between germline ends came to 9 bases. CDR3 size: 14 residues. The V gene's germline CDR1 is SGHDT and CDR2 YYEEEE. CDR3 loop: CASSLMAVNQPQHF. The DNA of the CDR3 is TGTGCCAGCAGCTTAATGGCAGTCAATCAGCCCCAGCATTTT.

The V gene is TRBV18, the J gene TRBJ2-7; TRBD1 agrees at 7 bases. Germline V CDR1 and CDR2: KGHSH, LQKENI. Trimming cost V 5 bases and J 7 bases; bases outside gene matches: 11. This CDR3 region has 14 residues. CDR3 DNA: TGTGCCAGCTCAGCGCTAGAGGGGGCCGGGGAGCAGTACTTC. It translates to CASSALEGAGEQYF.

Here the CDR3 reads CASSVEGQNYGYTF. CDR3 DNA sequence: TGTGCCAGCAGCGTAGAGGGGCAGAACTATGGCTACACCTTC. The chain links TRBV9 to TRBJ1-2, with a tentative D call TRBD1 (5 bases). The V and J ends lost 0 bases and 2 bases respectively, with 8 bases between them. This CDR3 has 14 amino acids. Germline CDR1 and CDR2: SGDLS and YYNGEE. Together with reference TRBV9 and TRBJ1-2, the CDR3 gives the full variable domain: DSGVTQTPKHLITATGQRVTLRCSPRSGDLSVYWYQQSLDQGLQFLIQYYNGEERAKGNILERFSAQQFPDLHSELNLSSLELGDSALYFCASSVEGQNYGYTFGSGTRLTVV.

The chain has TRBV15 and TRBJ2-4, with 7 bases identical to TRBD1. The CDR3 runs 17 residues. Germline CDR1 reads LNHNV; CDR2 reads YYDKDF (reference sequence). The ends lost 0 bases at V and 6 bases at J; junction bases unmatched: 11. The CDR3 spells CATSRDPGTARGNIQYF. CDR3 bases: TGTGCCACCAGCAGAGACCCCGGGACAGCAAGGGGAAACATTCAGTACTTC.

The chain has TRBV27 and TRBJ1-6; the match to TRBD1 covers 7 bases. This CDR3 spans 15 amino acids. The germline gives CDR1 MNHEY, CDR2 SMNVEV (reference sequence). V was clipped by 2 bases and J by 7 bases; unmatched bases: 5. This CDR3 is CASSLKGASNSPLHF. The CDR3 DNA reads as TGTGCCAGCAGTTTAAAGGGGGCGTCAAATTCACCCCTCCACTTT.

The chain joins TRBV9 to TRBJ1-4; D might be TRBD1 (5 bases). The CDR3 covers 15 residues. The V end lost 3 bases, the J end lost 4 bases, and 13 bases lay between the germline ends. Germline V lookup: CDR1 SGDLS, CDR2 YYNGEE. This CDR3 is CASSGTTALNEKLFF. Here the CDR3 DNA reads TGTGCCAGCAGCGGGACGACAGCGCTTAATGAAAAACTGTTTTTT. The whole variable domain, filled in from reference TRBV9 and TRBJ1-4, reads DSGVTQTPKHLITATGQRVTLRCSPRSGDLSVYWYQQSLDQGLQFLIQYYNGEERAKGNILERFSAQQFPDLHSELNLSSLELGDSALYFCASSGTTALNEKLFFGSGTQLSVL.

V and J are TRBV18 and TRBJ2-5; weak D call: TRBD1 (6 bases). Trimming removed 1 base from V and 5 bases from J, with 17 bases in between. From germline, CDR1 is KGHSH and CDR2 LQKENI. The CDR3 spans 16 residues. The CDR3 here is CASSPRIQGVSETQYF. As DNA, the CDR3 is TGTGCCAGCTCACCACGTATACAGGGAGTTAGTGAGACCCAGTACTTC.